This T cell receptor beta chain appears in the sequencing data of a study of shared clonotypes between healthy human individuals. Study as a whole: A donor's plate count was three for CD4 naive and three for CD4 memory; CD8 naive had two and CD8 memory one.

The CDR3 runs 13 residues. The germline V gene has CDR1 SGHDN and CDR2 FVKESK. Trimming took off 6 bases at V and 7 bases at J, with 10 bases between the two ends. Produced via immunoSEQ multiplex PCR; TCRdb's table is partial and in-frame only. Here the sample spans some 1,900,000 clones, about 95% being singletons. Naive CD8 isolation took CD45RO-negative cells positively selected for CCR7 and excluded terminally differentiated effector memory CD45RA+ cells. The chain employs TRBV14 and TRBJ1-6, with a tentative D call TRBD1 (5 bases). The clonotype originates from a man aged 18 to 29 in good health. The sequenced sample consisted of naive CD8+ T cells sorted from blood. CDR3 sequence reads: CASRLGTNSPLHF. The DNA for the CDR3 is TGTGCCAGCAGGCTGGGGACCAATTCACCCCTCCACTTT. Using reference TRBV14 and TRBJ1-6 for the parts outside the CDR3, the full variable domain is EAGVTQFPSHSVIEKGQTVTLRCDPISGHDNLYWYRRVMGKEIKFLLHFVKESKQDESGMPNNRFLAERTGGTYSTLKVQPAELEDSGVYFCASRLGTNSPLHFGNGTRLTVT.